This T cell receptor beta chain was retrieved from a study of graft-versus-host responses after intestinal transplantation. Graft-derived tissue was subjected to processing to liberate intraepithelial and lamina propria lymphocytes. Generated by immunoSEQ multiplex PCR, the TCRdb table keeps only in-frame clones and is missing some. There are 2,500 to 3,500 clones in the sample; about 74% occur only once, and over 9.5% lies in the top ten. From germline, CDR1 is SGHRS and CDR2 YFSETQ. The length of the CDR3 is 12 residues. V dropped 0 bases and J dropped 2 bases, with 2 bases sitting between them. This receptor was identified in a human patient who received an intestinal transplant, so some T cells may come from the graft donor. J is TRBJ1-2 and V is TRBV5-1; no definite D call. The material sequenced was ileum tissue, taken roughly 5 and 7 days after intestinal transplantation. In DNA form, the CDR3 reads TGCGCCAGCAGCTTGGACAACTATGGCTACACCTTC. Translated: CASSLDNYGYTF.